This TCR beta chain was recovered during a study of cytomegalovirus exposure and HLA in healthy donors. For the study at large: The study placed approximately 80% of its approximately 430 genotyped donors in the Caucasian-associated ancestry cluster.

Germline lookup yields CDR1 LGHNA and CDR2 YSLEER. The CDR3 has 13 residues. Trimming removed 0 bases at V and 2 bases at J, with 3 bases between. The study's findings and limits: Researchers reported in a later analysis that a missense DCLRE1C variant was tied to TCR beta V- and J-gene trimming. Researchers left out some V segments, among them TRBV6-2 and TRBV6-3, as indistinguishable. It was confirmed in vitro that a few of the CMV-associated chains were specific for CMV antigens.

As to this clone: Its antigen is still unknown.

Use of 60 Vbeta and 13 Jbeta primers characterized the PCR. Data came from immunoSEQ multiplex PCR; TCRdb stores just in-frame clones and leaves some out. The top ten clones hold 1.5% to 1.7% of a sample with roughly 200,000 clones, 70% to 80% of them seen once. The receptor was isolated from a girl aged 5 to 17 in good health and CMV-seropositive. The chain joins TRBV4-3 to TRBJ2-3, with D hard to call. Sequenced: PBMCs. This CDR3 is CASSQDHTDTQYF. The CDR3 DNA reads TGCGCCAGCAGCCAAGATCACACAGATACGCAGTATTTT.